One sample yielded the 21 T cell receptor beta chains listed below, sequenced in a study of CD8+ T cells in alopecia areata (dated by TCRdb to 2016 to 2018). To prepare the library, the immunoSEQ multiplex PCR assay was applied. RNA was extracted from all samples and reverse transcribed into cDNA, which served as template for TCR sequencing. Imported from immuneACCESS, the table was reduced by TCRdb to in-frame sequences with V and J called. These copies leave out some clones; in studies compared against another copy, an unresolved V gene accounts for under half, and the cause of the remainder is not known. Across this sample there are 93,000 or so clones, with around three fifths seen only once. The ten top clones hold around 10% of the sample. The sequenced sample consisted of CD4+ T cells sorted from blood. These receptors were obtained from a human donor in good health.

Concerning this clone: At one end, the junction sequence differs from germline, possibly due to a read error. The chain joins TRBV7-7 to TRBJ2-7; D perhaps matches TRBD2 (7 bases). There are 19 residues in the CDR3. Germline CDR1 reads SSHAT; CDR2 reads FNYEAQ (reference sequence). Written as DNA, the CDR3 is TGTGCTAGCAGCTTAGTGGGGGGGGCGTTGGCAGGCGAATCTTACGAGCAGTACTTC. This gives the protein CASSLVGGALAGESYEQYF.

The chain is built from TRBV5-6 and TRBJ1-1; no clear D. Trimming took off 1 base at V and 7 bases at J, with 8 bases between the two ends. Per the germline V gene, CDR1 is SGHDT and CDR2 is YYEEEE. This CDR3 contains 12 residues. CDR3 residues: CASSLWQVEAFF. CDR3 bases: TGTGCCAGCAGCTTGTGGCAGGTTGAAGCTTTCTTT.

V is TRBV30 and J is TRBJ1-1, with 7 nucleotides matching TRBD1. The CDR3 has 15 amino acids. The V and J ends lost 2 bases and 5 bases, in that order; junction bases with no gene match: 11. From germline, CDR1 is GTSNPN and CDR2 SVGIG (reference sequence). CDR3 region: CAWSPLTGSRTEAFF. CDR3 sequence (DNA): TGTGCCTGGAGTCCCCTGACAGGGTCGCGTACTGAAGCTTTCTTT.

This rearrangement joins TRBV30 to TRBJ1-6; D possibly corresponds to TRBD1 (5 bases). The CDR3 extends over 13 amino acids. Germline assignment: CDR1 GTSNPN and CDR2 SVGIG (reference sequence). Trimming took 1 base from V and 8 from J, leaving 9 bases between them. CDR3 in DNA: TGTGCCTGGAGTGGCAGGGCCGATTCACCCCTCCACTTT. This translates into CAWSGRADSPLHF.

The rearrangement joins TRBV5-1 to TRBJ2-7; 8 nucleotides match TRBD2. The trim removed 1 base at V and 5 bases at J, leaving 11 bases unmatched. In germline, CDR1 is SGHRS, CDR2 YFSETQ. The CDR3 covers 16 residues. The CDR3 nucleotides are TGCGCCAGCAGCTTGAGTGGTGGGACTAGAATCCACGAGCAGTACTTC. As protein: CASSLSGGTRIHEQYF.

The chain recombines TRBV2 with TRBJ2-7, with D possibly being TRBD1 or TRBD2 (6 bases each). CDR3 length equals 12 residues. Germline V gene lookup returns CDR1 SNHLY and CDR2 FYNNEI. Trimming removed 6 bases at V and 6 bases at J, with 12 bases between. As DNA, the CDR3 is TGTGCCAGCAGACCTGGGGGGCGCGAGCAGTACTTC. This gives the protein CASRPGGREQYF.

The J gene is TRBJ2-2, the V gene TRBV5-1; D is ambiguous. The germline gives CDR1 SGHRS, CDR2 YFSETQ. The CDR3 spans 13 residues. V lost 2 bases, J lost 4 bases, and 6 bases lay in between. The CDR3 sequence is CASSLAFTGELFF. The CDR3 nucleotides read TGCGCCAGCAGCTTAGCGTTCACCGGGGAGCTGTTTTTT.

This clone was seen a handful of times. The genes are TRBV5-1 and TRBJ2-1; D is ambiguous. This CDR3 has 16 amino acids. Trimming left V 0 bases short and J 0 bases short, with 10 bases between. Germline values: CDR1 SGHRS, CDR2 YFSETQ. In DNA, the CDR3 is TGCGCCAGCAGCTTGGAAAGGGCCAGCTCCTACAATGAGCAGTTCTTC. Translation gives CASSLERASSYNEQFF.

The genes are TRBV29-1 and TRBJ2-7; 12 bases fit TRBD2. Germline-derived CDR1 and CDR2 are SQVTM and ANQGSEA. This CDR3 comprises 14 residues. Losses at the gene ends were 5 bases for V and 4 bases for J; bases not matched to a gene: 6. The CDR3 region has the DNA TGCAGCGTTACGCTAGCGGGGGGGATATACGAGCAGTACTTC. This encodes CSVTLAGGIYEQYF.

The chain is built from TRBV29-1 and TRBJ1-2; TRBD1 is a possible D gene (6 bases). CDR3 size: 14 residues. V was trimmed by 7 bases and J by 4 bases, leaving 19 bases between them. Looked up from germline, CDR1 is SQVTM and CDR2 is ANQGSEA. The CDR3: CSAARGATGYGYTF. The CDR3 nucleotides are TGCAGCGCTGCCCGGGGGGCGACAGGCTATGGCTACACCTTC.

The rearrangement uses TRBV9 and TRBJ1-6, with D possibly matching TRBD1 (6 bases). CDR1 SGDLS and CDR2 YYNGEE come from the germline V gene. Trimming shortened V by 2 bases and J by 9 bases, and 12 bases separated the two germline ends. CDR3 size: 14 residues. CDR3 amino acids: CASSVTGKGSPLHF. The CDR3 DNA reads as TGTGCCAGCAGCGTCACAGGGAAGGGTTCACCCCTCCACTTT. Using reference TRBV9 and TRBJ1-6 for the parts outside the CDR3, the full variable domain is DSGVTQTPKHLITATGQRVTLRCSPRSGDLSVYWYQQSLDQGLQFLIQYYNGEERAKGNILERFSAQQFPDLHSELNLSSLELGDSALYFCASSVTGKGSPLHFGNGTRLTVT.

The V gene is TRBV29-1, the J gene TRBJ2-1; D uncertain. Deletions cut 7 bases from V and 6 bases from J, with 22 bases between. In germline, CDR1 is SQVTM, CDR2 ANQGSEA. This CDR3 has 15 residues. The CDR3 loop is CSARPIEAPPNEQFF. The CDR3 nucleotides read TGCAGCGCCAGGCCAATAGAGGCCCCCCCCAATGAGCAGTTCTTC.

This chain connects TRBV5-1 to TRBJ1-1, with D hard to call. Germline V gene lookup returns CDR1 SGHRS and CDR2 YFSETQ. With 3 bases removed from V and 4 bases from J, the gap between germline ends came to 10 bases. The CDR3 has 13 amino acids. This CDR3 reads CASSYVSATEAFF. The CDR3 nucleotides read TGCGCCAGCAGCTACGTATCCGCCACTGAAGCTTTCTTT. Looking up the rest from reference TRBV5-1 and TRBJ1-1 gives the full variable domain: KAGVTQTPRYLIKTRGQQVTLSCSPISGHRSVSWYQQTPGQGLQFLFEYFSETQRNKGNFPGRFSGRQFSNSRSEMNVSTLELGDSALYLCASSYVSATEAFFGQGTRLTVV.

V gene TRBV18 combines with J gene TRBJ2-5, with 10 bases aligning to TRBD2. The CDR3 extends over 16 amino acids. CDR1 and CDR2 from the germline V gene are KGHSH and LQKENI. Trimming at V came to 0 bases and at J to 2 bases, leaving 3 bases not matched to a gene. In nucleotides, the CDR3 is TGTGCCAGCTCACCACCGGCTAGCGGGGGACAAGAGACCCAGTACTTC. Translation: CASSPPASGGQETQYF.

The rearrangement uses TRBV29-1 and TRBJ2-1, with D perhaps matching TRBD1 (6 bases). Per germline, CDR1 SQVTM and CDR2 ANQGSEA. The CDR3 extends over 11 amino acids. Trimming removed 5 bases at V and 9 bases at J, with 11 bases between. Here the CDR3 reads CSVNREGEQFF. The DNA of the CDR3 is TGCAGCGTTAACAGGGAAGGTGAGCAGTTCTTC.

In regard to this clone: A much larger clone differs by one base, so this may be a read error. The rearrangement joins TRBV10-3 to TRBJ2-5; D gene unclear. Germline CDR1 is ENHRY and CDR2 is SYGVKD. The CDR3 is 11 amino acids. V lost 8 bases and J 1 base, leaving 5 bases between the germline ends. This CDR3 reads CAIGSQETQYF. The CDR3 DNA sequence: TGTGCCATCGGGTCCCAAGAGACCCAGTACTTC.

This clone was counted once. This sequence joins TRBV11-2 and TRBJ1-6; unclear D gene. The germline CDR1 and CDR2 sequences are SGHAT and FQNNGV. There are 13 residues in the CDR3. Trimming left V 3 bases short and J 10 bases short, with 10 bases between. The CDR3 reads CASSFDVGSPLHF. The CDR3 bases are TGTGCCAGCAGCTTCGATGTGGGCTCACCCCTCCACTTT. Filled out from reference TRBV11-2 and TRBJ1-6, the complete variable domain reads EAGVAQSPRYKIIEKRQSVAFWCNPISGHATLYWYQQILGQGPKLLIQFQNNGVVDDSQLPKDRFSAERLKGVDSTLKIQPAKLEDSAVYLCASSFDVGSPLHFGNGTRLTVT.

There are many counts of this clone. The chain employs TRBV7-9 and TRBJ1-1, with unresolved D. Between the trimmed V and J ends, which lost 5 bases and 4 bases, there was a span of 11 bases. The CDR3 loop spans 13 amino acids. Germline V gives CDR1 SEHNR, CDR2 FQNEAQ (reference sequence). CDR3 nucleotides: TGTGCCAGCAGCGCCCCAAGGAGCACTGAAGCTTTCTTT. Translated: CASSAPRSTEAFF.

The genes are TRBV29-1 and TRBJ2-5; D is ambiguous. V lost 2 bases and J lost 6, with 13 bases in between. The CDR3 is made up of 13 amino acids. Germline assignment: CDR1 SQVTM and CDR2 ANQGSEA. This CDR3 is CSVETRRSKTQYF. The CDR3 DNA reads TGCAGCGTTGAAACAAGAAGGAGTAAGACCCAGTACTTC.

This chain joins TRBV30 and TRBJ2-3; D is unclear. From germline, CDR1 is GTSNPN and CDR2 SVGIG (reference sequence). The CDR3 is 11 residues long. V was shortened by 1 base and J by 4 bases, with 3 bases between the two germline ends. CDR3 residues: CAWSDPDTQYF. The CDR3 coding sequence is TGTGCCTGGAGTGACCCAGATACGCAGTATTTT.

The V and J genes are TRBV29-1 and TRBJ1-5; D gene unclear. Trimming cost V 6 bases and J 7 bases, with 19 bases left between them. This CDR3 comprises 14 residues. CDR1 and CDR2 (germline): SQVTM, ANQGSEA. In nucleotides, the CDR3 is TGCAGCGTCCGTGTCCCCAGGACGAGGCAGCCCCAGCATTTT. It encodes CSVRVPRTRQPQHF. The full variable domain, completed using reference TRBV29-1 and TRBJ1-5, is SAVISQKPSRDICQRGTSLTIQCQVDSQVTMMFWYRQQPGQSLTLIATANQGSEATYESGFVIDKFPISRPNLTFSTLTVSNMSPEDSSIYLCSVRVPRTRQPQHFGDGTRLSIL.